This is a list of T cell receptor beta chains from one sample in a study of CD8+CD57+ T cells in acquired aplastic anemia. TCRdb called the reads again in MiXCR, with one record for every CDR3 protein. Of about 180,000 distinct CDR3 sequences listed, roughly three fifths are singletons. The specimen sequenced was sorted CD4+, CD8+, or CD8+CD57+ T cells (not recorded which) from PBMCs. The receptors derive from a human donor with aplastic anemia. The CDR3 runs from the conserved cysteine through the conserved F or W. Each record gives: V gene, D gene, J gene, clone size, CDR3 protein, CDR3 DNA. The D gene is left open where the match is weak. Clone size, where shown, is once, few, many, or a class for clones that have expanded.

V gene: TRBV20-1; D gene: -; J gene: TRBJ1-1; clone size: once; CDR3 protein: CSASREGTEAFF; CDR3 DNA: TGCAGTGCTAGTAGGGAAGGGACTGAAGCTTTCTTT
V gene: TRBV20-1; D gene: TRBD2; J gene: TRBJ2-5; clone size: many; CDR3 protein: CSASGRLGREETQYF; CDR3 DNA: TGCAGTGCTAGTGGGCGCCTCGGGAGGGAAGAGACCCAGTACTTC
V gene: TRBV9; D gene: -; J gene: TRBJ2-7; clone size: -; CDR3 protein: CASSGGGGVVHTYEQYF; CDR3 DNA: TGTGCCAGCAGCGGCGGAGGCGGGGTTGTGCATACCTACGAGCAGTACTTC
V gene: TRBV7-9; D gene: -; J gene: TRBJ2-1; clone size: -; CDR3 protein: CASSFGAGNYNEQFF; CDR3 DNA: TGCGCCAGCAGCTTCGGGGCAGGGAATTACAATGAGCAGTTCTTC
V gene: TRBV7-9; D gene: -; J gene: TRBJ1-3; clone size: -; CDR3 protein: CASSLLTSGNTIYF; CDR3 DNA: TGTGCCAGCAGCTTACTAACCTCTGGAAACACCATATATTTT
V gene: TRBV7-8; D gene: -; J gene: TRBJ2-7; clone size: few; CDR3 protein: CASSLAPASQQYF; CDR3 DNA: TGTGCCAGCAGCTTAGCGCCGGCCAGTCAGCAGTACTTC
V gene: TRBV7-9; D gene: TRBD1; J gene: TRBJ2-7; clone size: few; CDR3 protein: CASSLAQDRDEQYF; CDR3 DNA: TGTGCCAGCAGCTTAGCCCAGGACAGGGACGAGCAGTACTTC
V gene: TRBV27; D gene: -; J gene: TRBJ1-1; clone size: -; CDR3 protein: CASSLDWGGLGTEAFF; CDR3 DNA: TGTGCCAGCAGTTTGGATTGGGGGGGCCTGGGAACTGAAGCTTTCTTT
V gene: TRBV12-3/TRBV12-4; D gene: -; J gene: TRBJ2-7; clone size: few; CDR3 protein: CASSPGIRGGTVIF; CDR3 DNA: TGTGCCAGCAGCCCAGGGATAAGGGGCGGGACAGTGATATTC
V gene: TRBV5-8; D gene: -; J gene: TRBJ2-7; clone size: -; CDR3 protein: CASSWWDEQYF; CDR3 DNA: TGTGCCAGCAGCTGGTGGGACGAGCAGTACTTC
V gene: TRBV4-3; D gene: TRBD1; J gene: TRBJ1-2; clone size: -; CDR3 protein: CASSQIGQGNNYGYTF; CDR3 DNA: TGCGCCAGCAGCCAGATTGGACAGGGGAACAACTATGGCTACACCTTC
V gene: TRBV2; D gene: -; J gene: TRBJ2-7; clone size: few; CDR3 protein: CAREGDTRSYEQYF; CDR3 DNA: TGTGCTAGAGAGGGGGACACTCGCTCCTACGAGCAGTACTTC
V gene: TRBV7-8; D gene: -; J gene: TRBJ2-5; clone size: -; CDR3 protein: CASSLWEETQYF; CDR3 DNA: TGTGCCAGCAGCTTATGGGAGGAGACCCAGTACTTC
V gene: TRBV10-3; D gene: -; J gene: TRBJ1-6; clone size: -; CDR3 protein: CAISAPDDNSPLHF; CDR3 DNA: TGTGCCATCAGTGCTCCGGACGATAATTCACCCCTCCACTTT
V gene: TRBV29-1; D gene: -; J gene: TRBJ2-7; clone size: -; CDR3 protein: CSVGESREQYF; CDR3 DNA: TGCAGCGTGGGTGAATCCCGGGAGCAGTACTTC
V gene: TRBV19; D gene: -; J gene: TRBJ1-2; clone size: -; CDR3 protein: CASSIRYGYTF; CDR3 DNA: TGTGCCAGTAGTATCCGCTATGGCTACACCTTC
V gene: TRBV12-3/TRBV12-4; D gene: TRBD2; J gene: TRBJ2-7; clone size: -; CDR3 protein: CASRSGLAEYEQYF; CDR3 DNA: TGTGCCAGCAGGTCGGGACTAGCGGAATACGAGCAGTACTTC
V gene: TRBV10-2; D gene: -; J gene: TRBJ2-7; clone size: few; CDR3 protein: CASRQQIYEQYF; CDR3 DNA: TGCGCCAGCAGGCAACAGATTTACGAGCAGTACTTC
V gene: TRBV29-1; D gene: -; J gene: TRBJ2-5; clone size: -; CDR3 protein: CSVVPRKADQQETQYF; CDR3 DNA: TGCAGCGTTGTCCCGAGGAAAGCGGACCAGCAAGAGACCCAGTACTTC
V gene: TRBV5-1; D gene: TRBD1; J gene: TRBJ2-7; clone size: -; CDR3 protein: CASSLPTGTGVGWSYEQYF; CDR3 DNA: TGCGCCAGCAGCTTGCCGACGGGCACAGGGGTGGGATGGTCCTACGAGCAGTACTTC
V gene: TRBV25-1; D gene: -; J gene: TRBJ2-2; clone size: -; CDR3 protein: CASSETGDWPGELFF; CDR3 DNA: TGTGCCAGCAGTGAAACCGGGGATTGGCCCGGGGAGCTGTTTTTT
V gene: TRBV7-9; D gene: TRBD1; J gene: TRBJ2-7; clone size: -; CDR3 protein: CASSPYRGQLTYEQYF; CDR3 DNA: TGTGCCAGCAGCCCATACAGGGGTCAACTGACCTACGAGCAGTACTTC